Each of the 15 T cell receptor beta chains below was sequenced from the same sample in a study of T cells in Graves' hyperthyroidism and ophthalmopathy. TCR beta CDR3 regions were amplified from RNA. The study used the HTBI primer set for a first-round RT-PCR of the TCR CDR3. Each CDR3 protein is one row after TCRdb ran MiXCR on the multiplex PCR reads. The sample has around 440,000 distinct CDR3 sequences, 15% to 19% seen once. Input material: blood. The receptors shown here come from a woman between 18 and 30 years old with Graves' hyperthyroidism.

This clonotype was counted between two and nine times. The genes are TRBV19 and TRBJ2-7; TRBD1 matches at 11 bases. The germline V gene encodes CDR1 LNHDA and CDR2 SQIVND (reference sequence). J lost 5 bases, V lost 5 bases, and 5 bases had no gene match. The CDR3 covers 14 residues. CDR3 sequence: CASSVGQGAHEQYF. The DNA of the CDR3 is TGTGCCAGTAGTGTCGGACAGGGGGCCCACGAGCAGTACTTC.

Points on this clonotype: This may stem from a read error, because a much larger clone lies one nucleotide away. The chain links TRBV10-2 to TRBJ1-1, with a weak D call TRBD1 (5 bases). V was pared by 3 bases and J by 3 bases, with 11 bases between. The V gene's germline CDR1 is WSHSY and CDR2 SAAADI. The CDR3 has 14 amino acids. The CDR3 nucleotides are TGCGCCAGCAGTGATCGAGGGGCACACACTGAAGCTTTCTTT. Protein: CASSDRGAHTEAFF.

This clonotype was seen repeatedly, ten times or more. V usage is TRBV18 and J usage is TRBJ1-1; tentatively, D is TRBD1 (5 bases). Trimming removed 2 bases at V and 2 bases at J, with 6 bases between. CDR3 length: 13 residues. The germline V gene encodes CDR1 KGHSH and CDR2 LQKENI. CDR3 amino acids: CASSPRGNTEAFF. The CDR3 nucleotides read TGTGCCAGCTCACCAAGGGGAAACACTGAAGCTTTCTTT.

The table lists this clonotype with a few counts. The chain links TRBV6-2 or TRBV6-3 to TRBJ2-5; 11 bases are shared with TRBD2. This CDR3 has 15 residues. CDR1 and CDR2 from the germline V gene are MNHEY and SVGEGT. The V gene end was trimmed by 6 bases and the J gene end by 3 bases; junction bases not matched to a gene: 6. The DNA for the CDR3 is TGTGCCAGCAGCAAACCGGGACTAGCGGAAGAGACCCAGTACTTC. It is translated as CASSKPGLAEETQYF.

This clonotype was picked up many times. This rearrangement joins TRBV20-1 to TRBJ2-1; 9 nucleotides line up with TRBD2. V dropped 3 bases and J dropped 5; count of bases not matched to a gene: 8. Per germline, CDR1 DFQATT and CDR2 SNEGSKA (reference sequence). The CDR3 has 15 amino acids. This chain's CDR3 is CSASTTAGGHNEQFF. CDR3 in DNA: TGCAGTGCTAGCACCACAGCGGGGGGACACAATGAGCAGTTCTTC.

J is TRBJ2-7 and V is TRBV4-2; weak D call: TRBD2 (6 bases). Germline V gene data show CDR1 as LGHNA and CDR2 as YNFKEQ. V lost 1 base, J lost 6 bases, and 28 bases lay in between. The CDR3 runs 19 residues. In DNA, the CDR3 is TGTGCCAGCAGCCAAGTATGGTTAGCTGTGGGGGGTTGGGTGGGCGAGCAGTACTTC. It specifies CASSQVWLAVGGWVGEQYF.

This clonotype was observed at least ten times. The V call is TRBV28, the J call TRBJ1-1; TRBD1 might be the D (6 bases). Deletions cut 0 bases from V and 4 bases from J, with 9 bases between. This CDR3 spans 14 amino acids. Germline lookup yields CDR1 MDHEN and CDR2 SYDVKM. In DNA, the CDR3 is TGTGCCAGCAGTTTATGGGGGGCCGGCACTGAAGCTTTCTTT. It encodes CASSLWGAGTEAFF.

This clonotype came up many times. The J gene is TRBJ2-3, the V gene TRBV7-2, with TRBD1 matching over 8 bases. Unmatched junction bases numbered 7, after V lost 5 bases and J lost 0 bases. CDR1 and CDR2 (germline): SGHTA, FQGNSA. This CDR3 is 16 amino acids long. The CDR3 sequence is CASSLGQATSTDTQYF. Here the CDR3 DNA reads TGTGCCAGCAGCCTGGGACAGGCCACTAGCACAGATACGCAGTATTTT.

About this clonotype itself: The missing conserved phenylalanine or tryptophan at the end of this CDR3 makes a read error likely. This chain connects TRBV20-1 to TRBJ2-3, with TRBD2 identical over 8 bases. Trimming at V came to 1 base and at J to 2 bases, leaving 8 bases not matched to a gene. Per the germline V gene, CDR1 is DFQATT and CDR2 is SNEGSKA (reference sequence). This CDR3 spans 16 amino acids. CDR3 region: CSARVAGTSLTDTQYC. In DNA form, the CDR3 reads TGCAGTGCTAGAGTTGCCGGGACTAGTCTCACAGATACGCAGTATTGT.

The rearrangement links TRBV6-6 to TRBJ2-1; weak D call: TRBD1 (6 bases). Germline CDR1 is MNHNY and CDR2 is SVGAGI (reference sequence). This CDR3 region has 16 residues. Trimming shortened V by 2 bases and J by 4 bases, and 15 bases separated the two germline ends. DNA of the CDR3: TGTGCCAGCAGTTACGGGGGCCCCCCCACATACAATGAGCAGTTCTTC. Amino acids: CASSYGGPPTYNEQFF.

The chain uses TRBV11-2 and TRBJ2-7; TRBD1 agrees at 10 bases. CDR1 is SGHAT and CDR2 is FQNNGV in the germline V gene. The junction had 8 bases not matched to a gene; V was cut back by 2 bases and J by 4 bases. The CDR3 length is 16 residues. CDR3 nucleotide sequence: TGTGCCAGCAGCTTATCCCCGGCGGGACAGGGGTACGAGCAGTACTTC. Amino acid sequence: CASSLSPAGQGYEQYF.

The chain recombines TRBV9 with TRBJ2-7, with no clear D. This CDR3 contains 12 residues. The V end lost 10 bases, the J end lost 5 bases, and 16 bases lay between the germline ends. The germline CDR1 and CDR2 sequences are SGDLS and YYNGEE. The CDR3 nucleotides read TGTGCCGGAACTCATTCGGTCCACGAGCAGTACTTC. Its translation is CAGTHSVHEQYF. Using reference TRBV9 and TRBJ2-7 for the parts outside the CDR3, the full variable domain is DSGVTQTPKHLITATGQRVTLRCSPRSGDLSVYWYQQSLDQGLQFLIQYYNGEERAKGNILERFSAQQFPDLHSELNLSSLELGDSALYFCAGTHSVHEQYFGPGTRLTVT.

A few counts support this clonotype. The chain is built from TRBV6-5 and TRBJ2-1; a weak D match, TRBD2 (6 bases). Germline CDR1 MNHEY, CDR2 SVGAGI. CDR3 length: 16 amino acids. With 1 base removed from V and 5 bases from J, the gap between germline ends came to 15 bases. The CDR3 DNA reads TGTGCCAGCAGTTACTTGGTCACTTCGGGGGACAATGAGCAGTTCTTC. This sequence encodes CASSYLVTSGDNEQFF.

This clonotype turned up a few times. The chain links TRBV28 to TRBJ1-2, with D unresolved. V shed 6 bases and J shed 5 bases, with 16 bases lying between them. From germline, CDR1 is MDHEN and CDR2 SYDVKM. The CDR3 spans 14 residues. The DNA for the CDR3 is TGTGCCAGCAGAACAGTACCTCTAACTTATGGCTACACCTTC. Amino acid sequence: CASRTVPLTYGYTF.

This clonotype occurred many times. CDR3 sequence: CSARSRWERIAHNEQFF. In DNA form, the CDR3 reads TGCAGTGCTAGATCCCGGTGGGAGCGGATCGCCCACAATGAGCAGTTCTTC. V and J are TRBV20-1 and TRBJ2-1, with TRBD2 as a possible D gene (5 bases). The germline CDR1 and CDR2 sequences are DFQATT and SNEGSKA (reference sequence). The length of the CDR3 is 17 residues. Trimming cost V 2 bases and J 5 bases, with 22 bases left between them.